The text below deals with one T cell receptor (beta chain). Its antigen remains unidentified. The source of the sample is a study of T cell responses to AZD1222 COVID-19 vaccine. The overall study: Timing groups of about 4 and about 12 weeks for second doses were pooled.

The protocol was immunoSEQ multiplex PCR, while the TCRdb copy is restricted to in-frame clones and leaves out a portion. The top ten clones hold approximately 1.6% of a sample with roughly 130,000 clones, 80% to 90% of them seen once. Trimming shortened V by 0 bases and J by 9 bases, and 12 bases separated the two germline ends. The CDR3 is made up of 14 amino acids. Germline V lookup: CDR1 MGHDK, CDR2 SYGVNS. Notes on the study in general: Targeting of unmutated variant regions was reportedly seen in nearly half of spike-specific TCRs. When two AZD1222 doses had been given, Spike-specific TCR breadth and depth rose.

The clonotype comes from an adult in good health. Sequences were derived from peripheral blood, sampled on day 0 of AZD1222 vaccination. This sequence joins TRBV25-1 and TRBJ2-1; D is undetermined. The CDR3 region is CASSEYFRASEQFF. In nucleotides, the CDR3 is TGTGCCAGCAGTGAATATTTTCGGGCTAGTGAGCAGTTCTTC.